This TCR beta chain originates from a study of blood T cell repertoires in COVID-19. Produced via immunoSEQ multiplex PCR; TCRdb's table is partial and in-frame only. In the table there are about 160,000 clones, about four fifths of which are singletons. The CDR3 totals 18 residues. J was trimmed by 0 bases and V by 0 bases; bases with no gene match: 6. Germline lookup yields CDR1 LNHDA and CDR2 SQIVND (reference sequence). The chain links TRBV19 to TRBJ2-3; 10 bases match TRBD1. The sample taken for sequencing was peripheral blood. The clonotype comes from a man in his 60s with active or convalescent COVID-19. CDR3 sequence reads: CASSIDTGTGASTDTQYF. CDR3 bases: TGTGCCAGTAGTATAGATACCGGGACAGGGGCGAGCACAGATACGCAGTATTTT.